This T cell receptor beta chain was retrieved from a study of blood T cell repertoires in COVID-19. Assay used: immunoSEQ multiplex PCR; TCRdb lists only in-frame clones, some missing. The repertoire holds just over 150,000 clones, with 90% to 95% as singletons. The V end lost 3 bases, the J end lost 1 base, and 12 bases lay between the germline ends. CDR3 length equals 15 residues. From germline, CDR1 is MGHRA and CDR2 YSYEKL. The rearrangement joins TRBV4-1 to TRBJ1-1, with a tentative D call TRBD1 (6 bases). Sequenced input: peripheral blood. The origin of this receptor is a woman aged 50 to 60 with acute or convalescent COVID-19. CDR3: CASSQDRGQNTEAFF. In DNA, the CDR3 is TGCGCCAGCAGCCAGGATCGGGGACAGAACACTGAAGCTTTCTTT.